This T cell receptor beta chain emerged from a study of shared clonotypes between healthy human individuals (dated by TCRdb to the early 2020s). Looking at the study overall: Three men and a couple of women, aged 18 to 49 years, made up the cohort. For each donor, CD4 naive and CD4 memory were each run on three plates, CD8 naive on two plates, and CD8 memory on one plate. To estimate repertoire size and how much clonotypes are shared between individuals, the study performed deep sequencing of blood TCR repertoires from a handful of healthy adults. Different laboratories and diverse techniques were used to prepare libraries and sequence TCR repertoires, to increase sequencing depth and limit assay-specific biases. Each donor's leukapheresis produced roughly between roughly 0.85 and 10 billion PBMCs. The study at large found these results: Pairwise subsampling led to the expectation that sequencing depth would affect the degree of clonotype sharing among donors. Because the study included only a small number of donors, the genetic and exposure-history diversity represented was limited. Naive subsets generally had larger estimated clonotype richness than memory subsets. When a few donors were compared, the shared fraction of clonotypes was about 5.5% for naive CD4, 3.5% for naive CD8, roughly 2.3% for memory CD4, and under 0.5% for memory CD8. Only blood was sampled, and tissue TCR repertoires likely differ from those in blood. Compared with non-shared clonotypes, clonotypes shared by all four sorted-subset donors had higher generation probabilities. Incomplete sequencing was indicated by rarefaction of sorted-subset datasets, despite the large sequencing depth.

TCR CDR3 regions were amplified from genomic DNA by multiplex PCR using the deep immunoSEQ assay. Genomic DNA extracted from each cell subset was distributed evenly over all wells of several immunoSEQ 96-well plates, and each plate served as one replicate. Each replicate PCR for sorted subsets received around 200 ng genomic DNA, equal to about 29,000 T cell genomes. Purified libraries were measured with a Qubit 3.0 fluorometer, size-checked on a Bioanalyzer 2100, and measured again with the KAPA Library Quantification kit. A separate single-read 150-cycle Illumina NextSeq 550 flow cell was used to sequence each immunoSEQ 96-well plate. In the original analysis: Because the immunoSEQ output included only junctional sequences and no quality scores, the filtering could not be the same as the filtering used for full-length reads. To assign V/J genes and CDR3, sequences were annotated using PyIR, a Python wrapper for IgBLAST v1.9, with IMGT germline references. Reads were filtered out if the reads had weak V/J assignments (E-value above 1e-6), no CDR3, stop codons, out-of-frame junctions, or ambiguous translated residues. A V3J clonotype was defined by an identical inferred V gene, J gene, and CDR3 amino acid sequence. Percentage overlap between repertoires was calculated by dividing the number of shared unique clonotypes by the size of the smaller repertoire. Three approaches were used to assess repertoire richness: RTK rarefaction, the Chao1 estimator, and Recon v2.1 estimates of unobserved clonotypes. Generation probabilities were computed with OLGA for all TCRbeta clonotypes obtained by the gDNA method from a handful of donors. The table was pulled from immuneACCESS by TCRdb, which kept in-frame rearrangements only. Such tables lose some clones; where checked, under half of the loss comes from unresolved V genes, and the rest has no known cause. The DNA was the basis for D and trimming; V, J and clone size are from that table. The sample table contains about 680,000 clones; only one count was recorded for 60% to 75% of them. Roughly 1.9% of the sample goes to the ten largest clones.

Donors were healthy HIV-negative adults with no recently reported acute infections or vaccinations. Only Caucasian adults living in Nashville, Tennessee, USA were represented among the donors. CD4+ T cells were enriched by magnetic negative selection; naive cells were then positively selected on CD45RA, and the negative fraction formed the memory subset. Blood was obtained by leukapheresis, after which PBMCs were separated by Ficoll-Histopaque density gradient centrifugation and cryopreserved in liquid nitrogen vapor phase. Analytical flow cytometry was used to check the purity and quantity of each magnetically sorted T cell population. Genomic DNA was isolated from every sorted fraction and measured by UV absorbance on a Nanodrop 2000c. V is pared back by 2 bases and J by 0 bases, with 12 bases lying between the germline termini. For CDR1 and CDR2, the germline V gene lists SGHAT and FQNNGV. From its cysteine to its phenylalanine, the CDR3 spans 16 amino acids. Only the CDR3 part of the read is kept: 48 bases, read in frame from the first base.

Turning to this clone: The antigen it binds to is not known. Base qualities are missing; no much larger clone stands one base away.

This clonotype was obtained from a woman aged 25 to 39 in good health. This receptor chain uses TRBV11-2 and TRBJ2-3; the D segment may tentatively be TRBD1 or TRBD2, each giving 6 matched bases. Sample: memory CD4+ T cells sorted from blood. Per the publication, the cell subset or site label means: CD45RA-negative fraction. The base sequence is TGTGCCAGCAGCTTAATGGGGGGCGGGAGCACAGATACGCAGTATTTT. Translation gives CASSLMGGGSTDTQYF.